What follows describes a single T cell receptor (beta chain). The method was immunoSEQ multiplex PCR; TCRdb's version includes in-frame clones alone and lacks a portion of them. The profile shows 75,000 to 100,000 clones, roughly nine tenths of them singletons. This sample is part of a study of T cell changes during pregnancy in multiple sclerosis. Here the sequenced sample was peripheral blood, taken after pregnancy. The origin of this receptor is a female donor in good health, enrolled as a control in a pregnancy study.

In nucleotides, the CDR3 is TGTGCCAGCAGACGGGGAACGGTGGGAACTAACACCGGGGAGCTGTTTTTT. Its translation: CASRRGTVGTNTGELFF. The J gene is TRBJ2-2, the V gene TRBV5-4, with D perhaps TRBD2 (5 bases). The CDR3 spans 17 residues. Germline V CDR1 and CDR2: SGHNT, YYREEE (reference sequence). V was cut by 5 bases and J by 2 bases, with 19 bases left in between.